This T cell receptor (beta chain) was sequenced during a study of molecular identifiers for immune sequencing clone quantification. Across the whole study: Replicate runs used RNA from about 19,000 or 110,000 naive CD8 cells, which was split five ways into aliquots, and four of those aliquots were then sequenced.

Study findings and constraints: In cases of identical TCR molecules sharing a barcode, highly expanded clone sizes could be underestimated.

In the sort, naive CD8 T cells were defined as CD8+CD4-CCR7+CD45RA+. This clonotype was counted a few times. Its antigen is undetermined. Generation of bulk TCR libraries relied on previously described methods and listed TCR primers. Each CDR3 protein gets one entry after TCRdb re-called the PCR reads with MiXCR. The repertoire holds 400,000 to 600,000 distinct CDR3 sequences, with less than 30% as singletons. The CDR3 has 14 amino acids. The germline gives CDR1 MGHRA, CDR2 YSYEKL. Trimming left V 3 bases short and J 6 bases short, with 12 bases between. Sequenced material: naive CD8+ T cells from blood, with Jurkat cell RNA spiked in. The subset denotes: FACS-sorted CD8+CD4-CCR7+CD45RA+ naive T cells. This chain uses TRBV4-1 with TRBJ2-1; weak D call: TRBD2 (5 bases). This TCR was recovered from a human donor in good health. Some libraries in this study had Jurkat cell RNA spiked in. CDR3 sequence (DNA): TGCGCCAGCAGCCATTGGGAGAGCGGCAATGAGCAGTTCTTC. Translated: CASSHWESGNEQFF.